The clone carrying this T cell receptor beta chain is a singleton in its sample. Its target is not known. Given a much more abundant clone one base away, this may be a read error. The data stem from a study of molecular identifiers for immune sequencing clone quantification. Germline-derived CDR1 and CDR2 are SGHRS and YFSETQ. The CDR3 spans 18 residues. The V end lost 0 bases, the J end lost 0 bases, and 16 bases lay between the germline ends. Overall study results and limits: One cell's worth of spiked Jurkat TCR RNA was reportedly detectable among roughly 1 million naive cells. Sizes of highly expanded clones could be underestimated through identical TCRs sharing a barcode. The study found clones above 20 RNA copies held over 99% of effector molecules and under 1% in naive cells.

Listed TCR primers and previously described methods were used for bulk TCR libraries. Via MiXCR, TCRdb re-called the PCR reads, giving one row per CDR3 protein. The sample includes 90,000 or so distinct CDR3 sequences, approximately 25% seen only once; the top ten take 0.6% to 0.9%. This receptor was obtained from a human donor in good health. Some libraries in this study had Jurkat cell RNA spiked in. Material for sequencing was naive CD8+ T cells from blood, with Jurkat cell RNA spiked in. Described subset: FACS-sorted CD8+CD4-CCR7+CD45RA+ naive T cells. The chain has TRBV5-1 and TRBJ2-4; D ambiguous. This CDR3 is CASSLERQPKLAKNIQYF. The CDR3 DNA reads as TGCGCCAGCAGCTTGGAAAGGCAGCCCAAACTAGCCAAAAACATTCAGTACTTC. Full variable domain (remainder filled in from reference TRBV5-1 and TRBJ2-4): KAGVTQTPRYLIKTRGQQVTLSCSPISGHRSVSWYQQTPGQGLQFLFEYFSETQRNKGNFPGRFSGRQFSNSRSEMNVSTLELGDSALYLCASSLERQPKLAKNIQYFGAGTRLSVL.